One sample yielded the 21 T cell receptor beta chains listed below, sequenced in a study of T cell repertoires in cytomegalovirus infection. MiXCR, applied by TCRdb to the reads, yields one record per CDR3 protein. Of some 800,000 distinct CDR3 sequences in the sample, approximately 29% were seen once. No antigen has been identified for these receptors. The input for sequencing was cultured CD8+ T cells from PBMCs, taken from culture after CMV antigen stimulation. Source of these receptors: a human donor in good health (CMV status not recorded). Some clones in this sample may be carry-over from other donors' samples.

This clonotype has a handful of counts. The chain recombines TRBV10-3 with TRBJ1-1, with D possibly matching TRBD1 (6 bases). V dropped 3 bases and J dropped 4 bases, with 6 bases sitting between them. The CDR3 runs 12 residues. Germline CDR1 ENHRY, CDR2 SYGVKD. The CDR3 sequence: CAISEGGTEAFF. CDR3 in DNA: TGTGCCATCAGTGAAGGGGGCACTGAAGCTTTCTTT.

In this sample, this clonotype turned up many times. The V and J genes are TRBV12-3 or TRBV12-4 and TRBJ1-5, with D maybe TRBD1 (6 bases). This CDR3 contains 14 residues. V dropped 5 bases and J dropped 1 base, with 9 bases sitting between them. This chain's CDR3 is CASSVQGSNQPQHF. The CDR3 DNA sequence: TGTGCCAGCAGTGTACAGGGAAGCAATCAGCCCCAGCATTTT.

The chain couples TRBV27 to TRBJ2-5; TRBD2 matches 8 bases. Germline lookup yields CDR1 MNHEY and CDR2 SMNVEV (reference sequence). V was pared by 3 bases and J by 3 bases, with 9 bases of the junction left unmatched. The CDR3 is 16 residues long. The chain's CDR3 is CASSFSPRGAKETQYF. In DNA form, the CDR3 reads TGTGCCAGCAGTTTCAGCCCGCGGGGGGCCAAAGAGACCCAGTACTTC.

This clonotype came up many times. The CDR3 sequence: CASSQTGGAEEATQYF. The CDR3 DNA follows: TGTGCCAGCAGCCAAACCGGGGGGGCCGAGGAAGCTACGCAGTATTTT. The rearrangement uses TRBV7-8 and TRBJ2-3; 8 nucleotides agree with TRBD2. Unmatched junction bases numbered 15, after V lost 5 bases and J lost 8 bases. The V gene's germline CDR1 is SGHVS and CDR2 FQNEAQ. There are 16 residues in the CDR3.

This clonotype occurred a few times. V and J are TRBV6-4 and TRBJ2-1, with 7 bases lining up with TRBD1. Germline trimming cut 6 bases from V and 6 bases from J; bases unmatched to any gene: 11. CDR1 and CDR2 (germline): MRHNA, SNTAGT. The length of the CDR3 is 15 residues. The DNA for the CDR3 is TGTGCCAGCAGAAAAAGGACAGGTGTCTGCAATGAGCAGTTCTTC. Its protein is CASRKRTGVCNEQFF.

The CDR3 nucleotides read TGTGCCAGCAGCTATAGGAACGAAGGCAATGAGCAGTTCTTC. Its translation is CASSYRNEGNEQFF. J is TRBJ2-1 and V is TRBV5-4; D call uncertain. The ends were cut back, 3 bases at V and 6 bases at J, with 13 bases in the middle. This CDR3 comprises 14 residues. The germline V gene has CDR1 SGHNT and CDR2 YYREEE (reference sequence).

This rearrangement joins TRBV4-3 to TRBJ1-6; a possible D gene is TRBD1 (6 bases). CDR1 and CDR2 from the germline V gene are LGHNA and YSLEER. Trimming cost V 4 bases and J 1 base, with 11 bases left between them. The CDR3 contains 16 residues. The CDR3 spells CASSLRGQSYNSPLHF. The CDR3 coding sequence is TGCGCCAGCAGCCTGCGGGGGCAGTCCTATAATTCACCCCTCCACTTT.

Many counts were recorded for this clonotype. This chain's CDR3 is CASSLRLPQLGAGNSPLHF. The CDR3 nucleotides are TGTGCCAGCAGCTTACGATTACCACAGTTGGGCGCGGGTAATTCACCCCTCCACTTT. This chain connects TRBV7-2 to TRBJ1-6, with unresolved D. V lost 2 bases and J 6 bases, leaving 23 bases between the germline ends. Germline-derived CDR1 and CDR2 are SGHTA and FQGNSA. This CDR3 comprises 19 residues.

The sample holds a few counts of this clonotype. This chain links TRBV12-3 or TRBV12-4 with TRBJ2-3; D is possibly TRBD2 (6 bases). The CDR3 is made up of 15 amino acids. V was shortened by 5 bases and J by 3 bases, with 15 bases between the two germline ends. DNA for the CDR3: TGTGCCAGCAGTCCCAACGCCCGGGGGACAGATACGCAGTATTTT. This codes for CASSPNARGTDTQYF.

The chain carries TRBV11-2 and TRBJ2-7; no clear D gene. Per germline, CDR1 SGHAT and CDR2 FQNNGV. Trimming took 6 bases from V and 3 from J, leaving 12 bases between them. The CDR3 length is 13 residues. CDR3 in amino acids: CASSPKTDYEQYV. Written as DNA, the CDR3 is TGTGCCAGCAGTCCTAAGACGGACTACGAGCAGTACGTC.

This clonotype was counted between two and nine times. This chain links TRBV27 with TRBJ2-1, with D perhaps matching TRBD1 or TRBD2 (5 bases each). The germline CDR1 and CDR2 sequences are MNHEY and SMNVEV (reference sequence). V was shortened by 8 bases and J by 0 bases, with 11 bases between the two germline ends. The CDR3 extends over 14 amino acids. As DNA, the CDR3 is TGTGCCAGCCAGTGGGGGAGCTCCTACAATGAGCAGTTCTTC. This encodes CASQWGSSYNEQFF.

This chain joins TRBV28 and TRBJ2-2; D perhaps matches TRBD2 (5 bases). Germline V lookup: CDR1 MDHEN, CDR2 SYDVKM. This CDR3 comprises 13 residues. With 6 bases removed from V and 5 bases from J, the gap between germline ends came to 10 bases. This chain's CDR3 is CASSGVSTGELFF. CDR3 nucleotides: TGTGCCAGCAGCGGGGTATCGACCGGGGAGCTGTTTTTT.

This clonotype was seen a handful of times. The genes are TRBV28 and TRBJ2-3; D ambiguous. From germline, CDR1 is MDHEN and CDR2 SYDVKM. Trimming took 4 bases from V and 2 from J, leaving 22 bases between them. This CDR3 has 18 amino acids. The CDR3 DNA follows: TGTGCCAGCAGTTCCCTAACTCTGGGGATGGGGTCCACAGATACGCAGTATTTT. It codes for CASSSLTLGMGSTDTQYF.

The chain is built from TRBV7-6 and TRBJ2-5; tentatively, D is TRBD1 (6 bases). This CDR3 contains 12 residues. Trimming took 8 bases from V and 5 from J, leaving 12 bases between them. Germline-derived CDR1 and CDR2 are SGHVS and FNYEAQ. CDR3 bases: TGTGCCAGCGGCACAGGGCAGGAGACCCAGTACTTC. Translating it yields CASGTGQETQYF.

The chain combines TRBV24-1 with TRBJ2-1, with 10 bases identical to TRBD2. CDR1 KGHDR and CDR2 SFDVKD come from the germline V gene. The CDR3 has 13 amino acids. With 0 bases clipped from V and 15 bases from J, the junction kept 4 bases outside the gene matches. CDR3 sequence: CATSDLTSGEWFF. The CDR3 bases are TGTGCCACCAGTGATTTGACTAGCGGGGAATGGTTCTTC.

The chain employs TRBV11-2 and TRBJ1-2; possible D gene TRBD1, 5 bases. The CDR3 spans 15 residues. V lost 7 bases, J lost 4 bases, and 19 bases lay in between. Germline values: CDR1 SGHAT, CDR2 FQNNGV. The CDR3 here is CASNFAPDQGYGYTF. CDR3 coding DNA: TGTGCCAGCAACTTTGCCCCCGACCAGGGCTATGGCTACACCTTC.

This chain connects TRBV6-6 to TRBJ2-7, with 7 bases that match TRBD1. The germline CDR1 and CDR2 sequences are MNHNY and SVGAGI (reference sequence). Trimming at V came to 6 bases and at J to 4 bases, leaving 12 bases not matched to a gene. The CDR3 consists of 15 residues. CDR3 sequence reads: CASSPRQGSRYEQYF. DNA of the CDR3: TGTGCCAGCAGCCCTAGACAGGGCAGTCGGTACGAGCAGTACTTC.

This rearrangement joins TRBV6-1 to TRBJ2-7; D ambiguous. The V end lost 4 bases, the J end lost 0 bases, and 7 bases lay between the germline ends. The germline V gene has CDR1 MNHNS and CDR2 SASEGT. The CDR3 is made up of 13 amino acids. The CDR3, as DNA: TGTGCCAGCAGTGGATTACCCTCCTACGAGCAGTACTTC. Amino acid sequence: CASSGLPSYEQYF.

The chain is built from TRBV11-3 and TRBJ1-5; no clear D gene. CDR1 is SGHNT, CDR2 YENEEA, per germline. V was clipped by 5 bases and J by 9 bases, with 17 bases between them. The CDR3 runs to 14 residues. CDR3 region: CASSLTADEGPQHF. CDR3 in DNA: TGTGCCAGCAGCCTAACTGCTGATGAGGGGCCCCAGCATTTT.

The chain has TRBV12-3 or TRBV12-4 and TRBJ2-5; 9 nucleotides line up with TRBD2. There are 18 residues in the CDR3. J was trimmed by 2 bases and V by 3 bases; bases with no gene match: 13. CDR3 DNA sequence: TGTGCCAGCAGTTTTAGCGTCCCGGCGGGGGGGCCTCAAGAGACCCAGTACTTC. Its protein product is CASSFSVPAGGPQETQYF.

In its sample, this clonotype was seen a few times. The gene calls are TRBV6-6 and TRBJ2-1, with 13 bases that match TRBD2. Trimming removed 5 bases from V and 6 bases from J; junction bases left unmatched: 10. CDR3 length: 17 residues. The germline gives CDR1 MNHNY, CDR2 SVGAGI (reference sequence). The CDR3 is CASSIGLAGAIFNEQFF. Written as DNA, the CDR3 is TGTGCCAGCAGTATAGGACTAGCGGGGGCGATTTTCAATGAGCAGTTCTTC.